This T cell receptor (beta chain) was found in a study of vaccination and CD4 T cells after COVID-19. Overall study context: The convalescent population consisted of six males and four females, two of whom were of Hispanic ethnicity.

As to treatment: roughly 10-day PBMC culture with coronavirus spike peptide pools or control peptides (ViraFEST assay). Peptide pools at approximately 9.4 ug/ml, together with roughly 10 IU/ml IL-2, were added to cultures of more than 1.5 million PBMCs per well. CDR1 and CDR2 from the germline V gene are WNHNN and SYGVQD (reference sequence). V was cut by 4 bases and J by 5 bases, with 5 bases left in between. The CDR3 contains 12 residues. Cultured CD4+ T-cell DNA underwent Oncomine TCR Beta short-read sequencing. MiXCR, run by TCRdb on the PCR reads, gives a single entry per CDR3 protein. The sample yields over 20,000 distinct CDR3 sequences, under 80% seen once. Comments on this clonotype: Its antigen remains unidentified.

This chain uses TRBV10-1 with TRBJ2-2; D is unresolved. Sequencing used CD4+ T cells from blood, cultured in vitro. This receptor was identified in a human donor who had recovered from COVID-19. Here the CDR3 DNA reads TGCGCCAGCAGTGGCAGAACCGGGGAGCTGTTTTTT. Its protein is CASSGRTGELFF.